The 27 T cell receptor beta chains below all came from one sample that was sequenced in a study of blood T cell repertoires in COVID-19 (dated by TCRdb to the early 2020s). Library preparation used the immunoSEQ multiplex PCR assay. As stored in TCRdb, this immuneACCESS dataset retains in-frame rearrangements with V and J assigned. A fraction of the clones does not appear; measured against another copy, unresolved V genes explain less than half of the discrepancy, and the remainder lacks a known reason. The sample profile shows about 82,000 clones; 75% to 90% of them were found once. The ten largest clones take up around 12% of the sample. Material: peripheral blood. The receptor source for this set is a middle-aged woman with active or convalescent COVID-19.

This clone was observed a handful of times. The rearrangement joins TRBV4-2 to TRBJ2-1; 13 bases match TRBD2. The trim removed 2 bases at V and 6 bases at J, leaving 7 bases unmatched. The V gene's germline CDR1 is LGHNA and CDR2 YNFKEQ. CDR3 size: 17 residues. DNA of the CDR3: TGTGCCAGCAGCCAAACATTACTAGCGGGAGGGAGCAATGAGCAGTTCTTC. The encoded protein is CASSQTLLAGGSNEQFF.

This clone came up a few times. V gene TRBV18 combines with J gene TRBJ1-5; D gene ambiguous. There are 13 residues in the CDR3. In germline, CDR1 is KGHSH, CDR2 LQKENI. V gave up 3 bases and J gave up 1 base, with 4 bases separating them. In DNA form, the CDR3 reads TGTGCCAGCTCACCGAGCAGCAATCAGCCCCAGCATTTT. This encodes CASSPSSNQPQHF.

The chain couples TRBV4-1 to TRBJ1-5; 7 bases fit TRBD1. The trim removed 4 bases at V and 6 bases at J, leaving 3 bases unmatched. The germline CDR1 and CDR2 sequences are MGHRA and YSYEKL. This CDR3 has 13 residues. The CDR3 spells CASSLDRAQPQHF. As DNA, the CDR3 is TGCGCCAGCAGCCTTGACAGGGCTCAGCCCCAGCATTTT.

The chain carries TRBV15 and TRBJ2-1; 11 nucleotides align to TRBD1. Trimming removed 2 bases from V and 8 bases from J; junction bases left unmatched: 11. The germline gives CDR1 LNHNV, CDR2 YYDKDF (reference sequence). This CDR3 spans 17 amino acids. The CDR3 region has the DNA TGTGCCACCAGCAGACCCAACGGACAGGGGGCTTTGGATGAGCAGTTCTTC. It translates to CATSRPNGQGALDEQFF.

The chain combines TRBV5-1 with TRBJ2-1; the D is unclear. Germline lookup yields CDR1 SGHRS and CDR2 YFSETQ. Trimming pared 2 bases from V and 1 base from J, leaving 10 bases between. The CDR3 totals 15 residues. The CDR3 region has the DNA TGCGCCAGCAGCTTACAGACCCCATCCTACAATGAGCAGTTCTTC. As protein: CASSLQTPSYNEQFF.

This clone was seen only once. This sequence joins TRBV10-3 and TRBJ2-5; weak D call: TRBD2 (7 bases). The CDR3 is 15 residues long. In germline, CDR1 is ENHRY, CDR2 SYGVKD. V lost 6 bases and J lost 1, with 15 bases in between. CDR3 region: CAIRDGAGAQETQYF. The CDR3 DNA sequence: TGTGCCATCAGGGACGGTGCGGGGGCCCAAGAGACCCAGTACTTC.

The gene calls are TRBV5-4 and TRBJ2-5, with 10 bases identical to TRBD2. The CDR3 is 15 amino acids. V trimming: 0 bases; J trimming: 5 bases; junction bases outside the gene matches: 4. Looked up from germline, CDR1 is SGHNT and CDR2 is YYREEE (reference sequence). CDR3 protein: CASSLASGGWETQYF. Here the CDR3 DNA reads TGTGCCAGCAGCTTGGCTAGCGGGGGATGGGAGACCCAGTACTTC.

This clone has only a few counts. This chain links TRBV28 with TRBJ1-2; D remains unclear. CDR1 is MDHEN, CDR2 SYDVKM, per germline. CDR3 length equals 11 residues. V was pared by 1 base and J by 8 bases, with 5 bases between. The CDR3 is CASSLYEGYTF. The CDR3, as DNA: TGTGCCAGCAGTTTATATGAGGGCTACACCTTC.

The chain uses TRBV11-2 and TRBJ2-7, with 10 bases aligning to TRBD2. Trimming cost V 8 bases and J 2 bases; bases outside gene matches: 6. There are 14 residues in the CDR3. CDR1 and CDR2 (germline): SGHAT, FQNNGV. The CDR3 coding sequence is TGTGCCAGCGCTAGCGGGAGCGCCCCCTACGAGCAGTACTTC. This encodes CASASGSAPYEQYF.

This chain connects TRBV10-3 to TRBJ1-4; no clear D gene. CDR1 ENHRY and CDR2 SYGVKD come from the germline V gene. The CDR3 has 14 residues. Trimming stripped 2 bases from V and 10 bases from J, with 14 bases between. The chain's CDR3 is CAISEDPGLGKLFF. Here the CDR3 DNA reads TGTGCCATCAGTGAGGACCCAGGATTGGGAAAACTGTTTTTT.

The V call is TRBV28, the J call TRBJ2-5, with a tentative D call TRBD2 (6 bases). Germline CDR1 reads MDHEN; CDR2 reads SYDVKM. Trimming took 8 bases from V and 5 from J, leaving 12 bases between them. This CDR3 spans 12 amino acids. The CDR3: CASSRGSETQYF. Written as DNA, the CDR3 is TGTGCCAGCTCCCGGGGGAGTGAGACCCAGTACTTC.

The rearrangement links TRBV5-8 to TRBJ2-7; the D is unclear. Germline V gene data show CDR1 as SGHTS and CDR2 as YDEGEE. CDR3 size: 12 residues. V lost 3 bases, J lost 4 bases, and 8 bases lay in between. The CDR3 protein is CASSSTAYEQYF. The DNA of the CDR3 is TGTGCCAGCAGCTCCACAGCATACGAGCAGTACTTC. The full variable domain, its missing parts supplied by reference TRBV5-8 and TRBJ2-7, is EAGVTQSPTHLIKTRGQQATLRCSPISGHTSVYWYQQALGLGLQFLLWYDEGEERNRGNFPPRFSGRQFPNYSSELNVNALELEDSALYLCASSSTAYEQYFGPGTRLTVT.

In its sample, this clone was seen a few times. The CDR3 DNA reads as TGTGCCAGCAGCCGGAGCGGGGGGGTGGAGACCCAGTACTTC. It is translated as CASSRSGGVETQYF. The chain combines TRBV5-5 with TRBJ2-5; the match to TRBD2 covers 10 bases. Germline CDR1 SGHKS, CDR2 YYEKEE (reference sequence). The CDR3 loop spans 14 amino acids. J was trimmed by 5 bases and V by 4 bases; bases with no gene match: 5.

This rearrangement joins TRBV19 to TRBJ2-3; tentatively, D is TRBD1 (6 bases). V was trimmed by 0 bases and J by 6 bases, leaving 16 bases between them. CDR1 LNHDA and CDR2 SQIVND come from the germline V gene (reference sequence). The length of the CDR3 is 16 residues. Written as DNA, the CDR3 is TGTGCCAGTAGTATAGAGGGGGCAGGAGGTGTCGATACGCAGTATTTT. It is translated as CASSIEGAGGVDTQYF.

This chain connects TRBV4-3 to TRBJ2-6, with a tentative D call TRBD1 (5 bases). Per germline, CDR1 LGHNA and CDR2 YSLEER. Trimming removed 0 bases from V and 4 bases from J, with 10 bases in between. The CDR3 has 16 residues. CDR3 in amino acids: CASSQEQGSGANVLTF. CDR3 DNA: TGCGCCAGCAGCCAAGAGCAGGGCTCCGGGGCCAACGTCCTGACTTTC.

The chain has TRBV24-1 and TRBJ1-1; D not certain. This CDR3 spans 12 amino acids. Trimming took 5 bases from V and 4 from J, leaving 7 bases between them. Looked up from germline, CDR1 is KGHDR and CDR2 is SFDVKD. DNA of the CDR3: TGTGCCACCAGTGGCGAGGGCACTGAAGCTTTCTTT. The encoded protein is CATSGEGTEAFF.

This clone was found once. The genes are TRBV30 and TRBJ1-1; 7 positions match TRBD1. The length of the CDR3 is 19 residues. Looked up from germline, CDR1 is GTSNPN and CDR2 is SVGIG (reference sequence). V was clipped by 3 bases and J by 5 bases; unmatched bases: 24. The chain's CDR3 is CAWRTWGLLNDREGTEAFF. In DNA form, the CDR3 reads TGTGCCTGGAGGACTTGGGGGCTCCTCAATGACAGGGAAGGGACTGAAGCTTTCTTT.

The CDR3 nucleotides are TGTGCCAGCAGTTACTCGAGGCGGCTGTCGAATTCACCCCTCCACTTT. Its translation is CASSYSRRLSNSPLHF. J is TRBJ1-6 and V is TRBV6-5, with D unresolved. V was clipped by 0 bases and J by 7 bases, with 13 bases between them. CDR1 and CDR2 from the germline V gene are MNHEY and SVGAGI. CDR3 length equals 16 residues.

The chain employs TRBV4-3 and TRBJ2-5, with TRBD2 matching over 10 bases. CDR1 and CDR2 from the germline V gene are LGHNA and YSLEER. The CDR3 runs 17 residues. Losses at the gene ends were 2 bases for V and 5 bases for J; bases not matched to a gene: 11. In DNA, the CDR3 is TGCGCCAGCAGCCAAAGGTTCCAGCGGGGGGGCCGGGAGACCCAGTACTTC. Its translation is CASSQRFQRGGRETQYF.

The V and J genes are TRBV28 and TRBJ1-5; 9 nucleotides agree with TRBD1. Germline CDR1 and CDR2: MDHEN and SYDVKM. CDR3 length: 15 amino acids. The V and J ends lost 6 bases and 6 bases, in that order; junction bases with no gene match: 9. CDR3 sequence reads: CASSRGDRVGQPQHF. The CDR3, as DNA: TGTGCCAGCAGCCGGGGGGACAGGGTGGGTCAGCCCCAGCATTTT.

This clone was counted once. The chain employs TRBV18 and TRBJ1-1; 8 bases agree with TRBD1. Germline assignment: CDR1 KGHSH and CDR2 LQKENI. The CDR3 contains 13 residues. The trim removed 5 bases at V and 5 bases at J, leaving 4 bases unmatched. The CDR3 is CASSIGQGTEAFF. The CDR3 DNA is TGTGCCAGCTCAATTGGACAGGGTACTGAAGCTTTCTTT. The full variable domain, completed using reference TRBV18 and TRBJ1-1, is NAGVMQNPRHLVRRRGQEARLRCSPMKGHSHVYWYRQLPEEGLKFMVYLQKENIIDESGMPKERFSAEFPKEGPSILRIQQVVRGDSAAYFCASSIGQGTEAFFGQGTRLTVV.

The gene calls are TRBV12-3 or TRBV12-4 and TRBJ1-1; no firm D call. The V and J ends lost 1 base and 4 bases respectively, with 4 bases between them. The CDR3 has 12 residues. The CDR3 coding sequence is TGTGCCAGCAGTTTAGAGAGCACTGAAGCTTTCTTT. Protein sequence: CASSLESTEAFF.

This clone has just one count. This chain joins TRBV15 and TRBJ2-1; 8 bases map to TRBD2. The CDR3 extends over 16 amino acids. Germline V gene data show CDR1 as LNHNV and CDR2 as YYDKDF (reference sequence). With 5 bases clipped from V and 6 bases from J, the junction kept 12 bases outside the gene matches. This chain's CDR3 is CATSGEVSGSVNEQFF. The CDR3, as DNA: TGTGCCACCAGCGGCGAAGTAAGCGGGAGTGTCAATGAGCAGTTCTTC.

The J gene is TRBJ1-2, the V gene TRBV18, with 9 nucleotides matching TRBD1. With 5 bases clipped from V and 5 bases from J, the junction kept 9 bases outside the gene matches. The CDR3 covers 15 residues. Germline V gene lookup returns CDR1 KGHSH and CDR2 LQKENI. CDR3 in DNA: TGTGCCAGCTCAGCCACTGACAGGGGGATTTATGGCTACACCTTC. It yields the protein CASSATDRGIYGYTF. Full variable domain (outside the CDR3, taken from reference TRBV18 and TRBJ1-2): NAGVMQNPRHLVRRRGQEARLRCSPMKGHSHVYWYRQLPEEGLKFMVYLQKENIIDESGMPKERFSAEFPKEGPSILRIQQVVRGDSAAYFCASSATDRGIYGYTFGSGTRLTVV.

The chain joins TRBV12-3 or TRBV12-4 to TRBJ2-1; D is perhaps TRBD1 (5 bases). The CDR3 loop spans 13 amino acids. Trimming took off 3 bases at V and 4 bases at J, with 7 bases between the two ends. The CDR3 DNA follows: TGTGCCAGCAGTTTGGGGCAATACAATGAGCAGTTCTTC. It yields the protein CASSLGQYNEQFF.

The count of this clone is one. V gene TRBV18 combines with J gene TRBJ2-6; 7 bases line up with TRBD1. CDR3 length equals 16 residues. V was clipped by 5 bases and J by 1 base; unmatched bases: 5. Germline V gives CDR1 KGHSH, CDR2 LQKENI. In DNA, the CDR3 is TGTGCCAGCTCATTTCTGACAGGGTCTGGGGCCAACGTCCTGACTTTC. Translation gives CASSFLTGSGANVLTF.

V and J are TRBV18 and TRBJ2-3; D is unresolved. In germline, CDR1 is KGHSH, CDR2 LQKENI. This CDR3 comprises 15 residues. V was clipped by 2 bases and J by 3 bases, with 12 bases between them. CDR3 amino acids: CASSPNRPGTDTQYF. In nucleotides, the CDR3 is TGTGCCAGCTCACCAAACCGCCCGGGTACAGATACGCAGTATTTT.